This entry lists 17 T cell receptor beta chains sequenced from one sample in a study of blood T cell repertoires in COVID-19 (dated by TCRdb to 2019 to 2021). To prepare the library, the immunoSEQ multiplex PCR assay was applied. As stored in TCRdb, this immuneACCESS dataset retains in-frame rearrangements with V and J assigned. A fraction of the clones does not appear; measured against another copy, unresolved V genes explain less than half of the discrepancy, and the remainder lacks a known reason. Within this sample are fewer than 450,000 clones, with roughly 87% of them counted one time only. Under 1.3% of the sample comes from the top ten. Sequencing was performed on PBMCs or T cells enriched from blood (not recorded which). The receptors were gathered from a woman aged 30 to 39 who had recovered from COVID-19.

This chain connects TRBV6-2 or TRBV6-3 to TRBJ1-5; 7 positions match TRBD1. This CDR3 is 14 amino acids long. CDR1 and CDR2 (germline): MNHEY, SVGEGT. V shed 6 bases, J shed 0 bases, and the junction held 2 bases outside the gene matches. The CDR3 DNA follows: TGTGCCAGCAGCCGACAGGGTAGCAATCAGCCCCAGCATTTT. Its protein is CASSRQGSNQPQHF.

The chain couples TRBV19 to TRBJ1-5; TRBD1 might be the D (5 bases). There are 14 residues in the CDR3. Per the germline V gene, CDR1 is LNHDA and CDR2 is SQIVND (reference sequence). The V end was cut by 5 bases, the J end by 3 bases, with 11 bases between. DNA of the CDR3: TGTGCCAGTAGTTCGGCCAGGGACAATCAGCCCCAGCATTTT. Translated: CASSSARDNQPQHF.

V gene TRBV28 combines with J gene TRBJ1-6, with D unclear. V was shortened by 7 bases and J by 7 bases, with 20 bases between the two germline ends. The CDR3 covers 16 residues. Germline values: CDR1 MDHEN, CDR2 SYDVKM. The CDR3 loop is CASTPLRDSSNSPLHF. In DNA form, the CDR3 reads TGTGCCAGCACTCCCTTGAGGGATTCGAGCAATTCACCCCTCCACTTT.

The V call is TRBV7-6, the J call TRBJ2-1; 11 nucleotides align to TRBD2. Germline V gene lookup returns CDR1 SGHVS and CDR2 FNYEAQ. The CDR3 sequence is 16 residues long. With V trimmed by 2 bases and J by 5 bases, 5 bases remained unmatched. CDR3 in amino acids: CASSLRSSGGNNEQFF. DNA of the CDR3: TGTGCCAGCAGCTTACGGTCTAGCGGGGGGAACAATGAGCAGTTCTTC.

As for this clone: The same CDR3 can be traced to other DNA sequences in this sample. CDR3 DNA sequence: TGCGCCAGCAGCCAGGCGGACAGGGAGGCCTATGGCTACACCTTC. Its translation is CASSQADREAYGYTF. This chain joins TRBV4-1 and TRBJ1-2; TRBD1 agrees at 8 bases. The CDR3 extends over 15 amino acids. CDR1 and CDR2 from the germline V gene are MGHRA and YSYEKL. V was clipped by 3 bases and J by 4 bases; unmatched bases: 7.

The CDR3 nucleotides are TGTGCCAGCGGGTATGCGGACAGGGTATATCTTGGCTACACCTTC. This translates into CASGYADRVYLGYTF. The chain joins TRBV27 to TRBJ1-2; TRBD1 matches at 8 bases. J lost 7 bases, V lost 8 bases, and 15 bases had no gene match. The CDR3 is made up of 15 amino acids. CDR1 MNHEY and CDR2 SMNVEV come from the germline V gene (reference sequence).

V gene TRBV5-4 combines with J gene TRBJ2-1; 10 bases are a match to TRBD1. The V segment lost 4 bases and the J segment 4 bases; nucleotides outside the gene matches: 5. This CDR3 has 15 amino acids. The germline CDR1 and CDR2 sequences are SGHNT and YYREEE (reference sequence). The CDR3 DNA is TGTGCCAGCAGCCGGGACAGGGGAGGGTACAATGAGCAGTTCTTC. Residues: CASSRDRGGYNEQFF.

The V and J genes are TRBV20-1 and TRBJ1-5; D is perhaps TRBD1 (5 bases). Germline values: CDR1 DFQATT, CDR2 SNEGSKA (reference sequence). The CDR3 contains 15 residues. The V and J ends lost 3 bases and 2 bases respectively, with 14 bases between them. CDR3 sequence: CSASVRGRGNQPQHF. CDR3 nucleotides: TGCAGTGCTAGTGTTAGGGGCCGTGGCAATCAGCCCCAGCATTTT.

The chain combines TRBV14 with TRBJ2-3, with D tentatively TRBD1 (5 bases). The CDR3 contains 18 residues. V was trimmed by 0 bases and J by 2 bases, leaving 18 bases between them. Germline CDR1 is SGHDN and CDR2 is FVKESK. The CDR3 reads CASSQDSIRALITDTQYF. CDR3 in DNA: TGTGCCAGCAGCCAAGATTCGATCAGGGCCCTTATCACAGATACGCAGTATTTT.

The J gene is TRBJ1-2, the V gene TRBV10-2; a possible D gene is TRBD1 (5 bases). Between the trimmed V and J ends, which lost 10 bases and 6 bases, there was a span of 18 bases. The CDR3 is made up of 13 amino acids. From germline, CDR1 is WSHSY and CDR2 SAAADI. CDR3 nucleotide sequence: TGCGCCACCGGGGGTAGGAGGGGCGATGGCTACACCTTC. Protein product: CATGGRRGDGYTF.

This clone was seen more than once but under ten times. The rearrangement uses TRBV6-6 and TRBJ1-2; the D gene is possibly TRBD1 (6 bases). Germline V CDR1 and CDR2: MNHNY, SVGAGI (reference sequence). The CDR3 totals 11 residues. Trimming left V 7 bases short and J 8 bases short, with 11 bases between. In nucleotides, the CDR3 is TGTGCCAGCACTCTGGGGGCGGGCTACACCTTC. Protein sequence: CASTLGAGYTF.

This clone was detected a few times. The CDR3 DNA sequence: TGTGCCAGCAGCGGGCGGGACAGCGGCAATTCACCCCTCCACTTT. This sequence encodes CASSGRDSGNSPLHF. The chain links TRBV21-1 to TRBJ1-6; the table calls TRBD1, which could not be checked here. TRBV21-1 is assigned pseudogene status. This CDR3 spans 15 amino acids.

The chain combines TRBV11-3 with TRBJ2-2; 11 nucleotides agree with TRBD1. The junction had 3 bases not matched to a gene; V was cut back by 5 bases and J by 7 bases. The CDR3 totals 14 residues. In germline, CDR1 is SGHNT, CDR2 YENEEA. In DNA, the CDR3 is TGTGCCAGCAGCGGACAGGGGGCCAGCGGGGAGCTGTTTTTT. This encodes CASSGQGASGELFF.

The V and J genes are TRBV5-6 and TRBJ1-2; 9 bases are a match to TRBD1. Germline CDR1 reads SGHDT; CDR2 reads YYEEEE. The V segment lost 6 bases and the J segment 7 bases; nucleotides outside the gene matches: 19. The CDR3 runs 17 residues. The CDR3 protein is CASNPRGQGVRRGGYTF. In DNA, the CDR3 is TGTGCCAGCAACCCACGGGGACAGGGAGTAAGGCGTGGTGGCTACACCTTC.

In the case of this clone: The identical CDR3 is also encoded by other nucleotide sequences in the sample. The CDR3 DNA sequence: TGTGCCAGCAGCTTGGGGCAGGGAAACACCATATATTTT. Amino acid sequence: CASSLGQGNTIYF. The chain employs TRBV5-6 and TRBJ1-3; D is uncertain. V was shortened by 0 bases and J by 4 bases, with 5 bases between the two germline ends. Germline CDR1 SGHDT, CDR2 YYEEEE. This CDR3 comprises 13 residues.

The chain uses TRBV24-1 and TRBJ2-3, with D possibly being TRBD1 (6 bases). Germline V gene lookup returns CDR1 KGHDR and CDR2 SFDVKD. This CDR3 comprises 15 residues. Deletions cut 5 bases from V and 2 bases from J, with 13 bases between. The CDR3 DNA is TGTGCCACCAGTGGTGCAGGGGCCTCCACAGATACGCAGTATTTT. This encodes CATSGAGASTDTQYF.

The J gene is TRBJ2-5, the V gene TRBV9; 12 bases agree with TRBD2. Germline assignment: CDR1 SGDLS and CDR2 YYNGEE. J lost 6 bases, V lost 0 bases, and 6 bases had no gene match. The CDR3 is 16 residues long. The chain's CDR3 is CASSVGLAGGVKTQYF. For the CDR3, the DNA is TGTGCCAGCAGCGTAGGGCTAGCGGGGGGGGTGAAGACCCAGTACTTC.